Below, 25 T cell receptor beta chains from the same sample are listed, as sequenced in a study of blood T cell repertoires in COVID-19. Repertoires were generated with immunoSEQ multiplex PCR, while TCRdb's copy carries only in-frame clones and drops some. The profile covers around 100,000 clones, with about nine tenths appearing a single time and 5% to 6% taken by the ten largest. Sequencing input: peripheral blood. The receptors were sampled from a man between 45 and 60 years old with acute or convalescent COVID-19.

The V call is TRBV5-1, the J call TRBJ1-6; the D gene is possibly TRBD1 (5 bases). The CDR3 runs to 15 residues. CDR1 is SGHRS and CDR2 is YFSETQ in the germline V gene. Trimming shortened V by 3 bases and J by 7 bases, and 14 bases separated the two germline ends. Here the CDR3 DNA reads TGCGCCAGCAGCTGGGGGGAGTTCGGGAATTCACCCCTCCACTTT. It yields the protein CASSWGEFGNSPLHF. Looking up the rest from reference TRBV5-1 and TRBJ1-6 gives the full variable domain: KAGVTQTPRYLIKTRGQQVTLSCSPISGHRSVSWYQQTPGQGLQFLFEYFSETQRNKGNFPGRFSGRQFSNSRSEMNVSTLELGDSALYLCASSWGEFGNSPLHFGNGTRLTVT.

The chain has TRBV27 and TRBJ2-7; D gene unclear. Germline V gives CDR1 MNHEY, CDR2 SMNVEV (reference sequence). The germline V and J ends were trimmed by 6 bases and 6 bases, with 15 bases remaining between them. CDR3 length: 13 amino acids. CDR3: CASRDSKVGEQYF. The CDR3 DNA follows: TGTGCCAGCAGAGACTCGAAAGTGGGCGAGCAGTACTTC.

V and J are TRBV5-1 and TRBJ2-3, with 12 bases matching TRBD2. Germline V CDR1 and CDR2: SGHRS, YFSETQ. V dropped 5 bases and J dropped 2; count of bases not matched to a gene: 15. CDR3 length: 19 amino acids. The CDR3 region is CASSSTITSGRSTTDTQYF. The DNA for the CDR3 is TGCGCCAGCAGTTCGACCATAACTAGCGGGAGGTCAACCACAGATACGCAGTATTTT. The whole variable domain, filled in from reference TRBV5-1 and TRBJ2-3, reads KAGVTQTPRYLIKTRGQQVTLSCSPISGHRSVSWYQQTPGQGLQFLFEYFSETQRNKGNFPGRFSGRQFSNSRSEMNVSTLELGDSALYLCASSSTITSGRSTTDTQYFGPGTRLTVL.

The chain is built from TRBV20-1 and TRBJ2-7, with D perhaps TRBD1 (6 bases). In germline, CDR1 is DFQATT, CDR2 SNEGSKA (reference sequence). Trimming cost V 3 bases and J 2 bases, with 17 bases left between them. This CDR3 is 15 amino acids long. The CDR3 DNA sequence: TGCAGTGCTAGTGGGGACACAACACATACCTACGAGCAGTACTTC. Its protein is CSASGDTTHTYEQYF.

The V gene is TRBV11-2, the J gene TRBJ1-1, with unresolved D. V was cut by 5 bases and J by 4 bases, with 11 bases left in between. There are 13 residues in the CDR3. Germline values: CDR1 SGHAT, CDR2 FQNNGV. In nucleotides, the CDR3 is TGTGCCAGCAGCCGAAACCAGGTCACTGAAGCTTTCTTT. It specifies CASSRNQVTEAFF.

The DNA for the CDR3 is TGTGCCAGCAGGACACTAAGGAGCGGGAGGGTGTACGAGCAGTACTTC. Its protein product is CASRTLRSGRVYEQYF. The genes are TRBV11-2 and TRBJ2-7, with TRBD2 matching over 10 bases. Losses at the gene ends were 6 bases for V and 4 bases for J; bases not matched to a gene: 12. CDR3 size: 16 residues. Looked up from germline, CDR1 is SGHAT and CDR2 is FQNNGV. The entire variable domain, with the rest obtained from reference TRBV11-2 and TRBJ2-7, is as follows: EAGVAQSPRYKIIEKRQSVAFWCNPISGHATLYWYQQILGQGPKLLIQFQNNGVVDDSQLPKDRFSAERLKGVDSTLKIQPAKLEDSAVYLCASRTLRSGRVYEQYFGPGTRLTVT.

This chain connects TRBV7-8 to TRBJ2-1; 14 bases are shared with TRBD2. CDR3 size: 18 residues. The ends lost 5 bases at V and 8 bases at J; junction bases unmatched: 14. Germline V gene sequence: CDR1 SGHVS, CDR2 FQNEAQ. CDR3: CASSVGYGTSGRRDEQFF. CDR3 coding DNA: TGTGCCAGCAGCGTAGGATACGGGACTAGCGGGAGAAGGGATGAGCAGTTCTTC.

The chain couples TRBV7-9 to TRBJ1-2; 11 positions agree with TRBD1. Germline values: CDR1 SEHNR, CDR2 FQNEAQ (reference sequence). This CDR3 spans 17 amino acids. The junction had 13 bases not matched to a gene; V was cut back by 1 base and J by 9 bases. CDR3 loop: CASSLGGGQGVWRSYTF. The CDR3, as DNA: TGTGCCAGCAGCTTAGGTGGGGGACAGGGGGTCTGGAGGAGCTACACCTTC.

This sequence joins TRBV24-1 and TRBJ1-5, with D maybe TRBD1 (6 bases). The V gene lost 9 bases and the J gene lost 0 bases, with 11 bases spanning the gap. The CDR3 loop spans 14 amino acids. Germline V gene sequence: CDR1 KGHDR, CDR2 SFDVKD. The CDR3 here is CATGTGYSNQPQHF. The DNA for the CDR3 is TGTGCCACCGGTACAGGGTATAGCAATCAGCCCCAGCATTTT.

In its sample, this clone was seen once. V and J are TRBV7-8 and TRBJ2-7; D is possibly TRBD2 (7 bases). The germline V gene has CDR1 SGHVS and CDR2 FQNEAQ. The V gene lost 1 base and the J gene lost 6 bases, with 13 bases spanning the gap. The CDR3 is 14 residues long. The chain's CDR3 is CASSLGGGVGEQYF. The DNA for the CDR3 is TGTGCCAGCAGCTTAGGAGGGGGGGTAGGCGAGCAGTACTTC.

The rearrangement uses TRBV2 and TRBJ2-3; weak D call: TRBD2 (6 bases). This CDR3 is built from 13 residues. Germline assignment: CDR1 SNHLY and CDR2 FYNNEI. Trimming took 6 bases from V and 0 from J, leaving 7 bases between them. The CDR3 spells CASSGTSTDTQYF. The CDR3 DNA reads TGTGCCAGCAGCGGGACTAGCACAGATACGCAGTATTTT.

The chain joins TRBV24-1 to TRBJ2-1; D is unclear. The germline V gene encodes CDR1 KGHDR and CDR2 SFDVKD. The CDR3 spans 13 residues. Deletions cut 9 bases from V and 6 bases from J, with 14 bases between. The CDR3, as DNA: TGTGCCACCGGCGGCCTAGGCATCAATGAGCAGTTCTTC. As protein: CATGGLGINEQFF.

This sequence joins TRBV19 and TRBJ2-3, with D possibly TRBD1 on 5 matching bases. V was pared by 1 base and J by 3 bases, with 8 bases between. The CDR3 runs 14 residues. CDR1 is LNHDA, CDR2 SQIVND, per germline (reference sequence). CDR3 loop: CASSIATDTDTQYF. The CDR3 coding sequence is TGTGCCAGTAGTATAGCGACAGATACAGATACGCAGTATTTT.

The chain uses TRBV6-1 and TRBJ2-3, with TRBD2 matching 11 bases. Trimming removed 0 bases from V and 4 bases from J; junction bases left unmatched: 9. Germline CDR1 and CDR2: MNHNS and SASEGT. The CDR3 runs 18 residues. CDR3 nucleotide sequence: TGTGCCAGCAGTGAAGCTTCGGGGCTAGCGGGAGGATCAGATACGCAGTATTTT. It specifies CASSEASGLAGGSDTQYF.

This CDR3 reads CASSENRDRVWGQYF. CDR3 bases: TGTGCCAGCAGCGAGAACCGGGACAGGGTATGGGGGCAGTACTTC. The J gene is TRBJ2-7, the V gene TRBV7-2; TRBD1 agrees at 9 bases. Germline V CDR1 and CDR2: SGHTA, FQGNSA. Losses at the gene ends were 5 bases for V and 9 bases for J; bases not matched to a gene: 14. This CDR3 has 15 residues.

This clone is classed as medium-sized. This chain uses TRBV6-2 or TRBV6-3 with TRBJ2-7; D may be TRBD2 (6 bases). Between the trimmed V and J ends, which lost 6 bases and 4 bases, there was a span of 22 bases. The CDR3 has 16 residues. Germline loops: CDR1 MNHEY, CDR2 SVGEGT. CDR3 bases: TGTGCCAGCAGCGAAATTTACGTCGGGAGTACGTACGAGCAGTACTTC. Translated, it gives CASSEIYVGSTYEQYF.

The rearrangement joins TRBV27 to TRBJ2-7; D is undetermined. The CDR3 has 12 residues. Trimming stripped 5 bases from V and 3 bases from J, with 8 bases between. Germline V gene data show CDR1 as MNHEY and CDR2 as SMNVEV (reference sequence). As DNA, the CDR3 is TGTGCCAGCAGTCCTCACGGCTACGAGCAGTACTTC. It yields the protein CASSPHGYEQYF.

This chain uses TRBV7-9 with TRBJ1-6, with 7 bases that match TRBD1. Germline loops: CDR1 SEHNR, CDR2 FQNEAQ (reference sequence). The CDR3 totals 15 residues. V was clipped by 5 bases and J by 6 bases; unmatched bases: 7. In DNA form, the CDR3 reads TGTGCCAGCAGCGCAGGGGGGCCGGCTAATTCACCCCTCCACTTT. As protein: CASSAGGPANSPLHF.

V usage is TRBV6-5 and J usage is TRBJ2-7; weak D call: TRBD1 (5 bases). Germline assignment: CDR1 MNHEY and CDR2 SVGAGI. V gave up 6 bases and J gave up 1 base, with 13 bases separating them. CDR3 length: 14 amino acids. The CDR3 nucleotides read TGTGCCAGCAGAGCGACAGTTCTATCCTACGAGCAGTACTTC. Its translation is CASRATVLSYEQYF.

The rearrangement links TRBV9 to TRBJ2-1, with 11 bases fitting TRBD2. The CDR3 consists of 17 residues. V shed 4 bases and J 4 bases; nucleotides not matched to a gene: 10. CDR1 is SGDLS, CDR2 YYNGEE, per germline. CDR3 bases: TGTGCCAGCAGCCCCCGACTAGCGGGACAACCTTACAATGAGCAGTTCTTC. This encodes CASSPRLAGQPYNEQFF. The entire variable domain, with the rest obtained from reference TRBV9 and TRBJ2-1, is as follows: DSGVTQTPKHLITATGQRVTLRCSPRSGDLSVYWYQQSLDQGLQFLIQYYNGEERAKGNILERFSAQQFPDLHSELNLSSLELGDSALYFCASSPRLAGQPYNEQFFGPGTRLTVL.

V is TRBV19 and J is TRBJ2-2; the D gene is possibly TRBD1 (5 bases). The CDR3 is 17 amino acids. V was pared by 5 bases and J by 6 bases, with 22 bases between. Germline-derived CDR1 and CDR2 are LNHDA and SQIVND (reference sequence). The CDR3 loop is CASSGQITGVPAGELFF. The CDR3 DNA follows: TGTGCCAGTAGTGGTCAAATTACAGGTGTCCCGGCCGGGGAGCTGTTTTTT. Looking up the rest from reference TRBV19 and TRBJ2-2 gives the full variable domain: DGGITQSPKYLFRKEGQNVTLSCEQNLNHDAMYWYRQDPGQGLRLIYYSQIVNDFQKGDIAEGYSVSREKKESFPLTVTSAQKNPTAFYLCASSGQITGVPAGELFFGEGSRLTVL.

This sequence joins TRBV6-5 and TRBJ2-7; 7 bases align to TRBD1. The V gene end was trimmed by 4 bases and the J gene end by 1 base; junction bases not matched to a gene: 7. The CDR3 loop spans 15 amino acids. CDR1 and CDR2 from the germline V gene are MNHEY and SVGAGI. In nucleotides, the CDR3 is TGTGCCAGCAGTTTTCCGGGACAGCCATCCTACGAGCAGTACTTC. As protein: CASSFPGQPSYEQYF.

This clone came up a few times. The V call is TRBV5-4, the J call TRBJ1-1; 7 bases fit TRBD1. This CDR3 is 13 amino acids long. Per the germline V gene, CDR1 is SGHNT and CDR2 is YYREEE (reference sequence). V lost 0 bases and J lost 7; bases outside the gene matches: 3. CDR3 in DNA: TGTGCCAGCAGCTTGGTGCGGGACAGTGAAGCTTTCTTT. Encoded protein: CASSLVRDSEAFF.

The chain carries TRBV7-8 and TRBJ1-6; D possibly corresponds to TRBD1 (5 bases). The CDR3 has 13 amino acids. Per the germline V gene, CDR1 is SGHVS and CDR2 is FQNEAQ. Trimming took 3 bases from V and 9 from J, leaving 9 bases between them. The CDR3 reads CASSLGEGSPLHF. DNA of the CDR3: TGTGCCAGCAGCTTGGGGGAGGGTTCACCCCTCCACTTT.

This sequence joins TRBV11-2 and TRBJ2-5, with a weak D call TRBD2 (5 bases). The CDR3 is 15 amino acids. The germline gives CDR1 SGHAT, CDR2 FQNNGV. V was pared by 1 base and J by 4 bases, with 13 bases between. CDR3 DNA sequence: TGTGCCAGCAGCTTAGGGCGGGTACTCGTAGAGACCCAGTACTTC. Translated, it gives CASSLGRVLVETQYF.